This T cell receptor beta chain was captured by sequencing in a study of follicular helper T cells after annual influenza vaccination. Study at large: Across the 2013-2014, 2014-2015 and 2015-2016 vaccination seasons, some subjects were resampled. Study outcomes and limitations: ICOS+CD38+ cTfh clonality change tracked circulating plasmablast frequency change.

Some clones are missing from TCRdb's copy, which holds only in-frame ones; the method was immunoSEQ multiplex PCR. Here the sample spans about 27,000 clones, 70% to 90% being singletons. Time point meaning: 2014-2015 season, pre-vaccination. The CDR3 length is 14 residues. In germline, CDR1 is MNHNS, CDR2 SASEGT. V gave up 6 bases and J gave up 6 bases; unmatched junction bases: 4. Notes on this clone: Antigen unknown.

Sequencing used CXCR5+ CD38- circulating T follicular helper cells from blood, obtained on the day of influenza vaccination. Subset in this sample: circulating Tfh, non-naive CD4+CXCR5+PD-1+ (ICOS+CD38+ or ICOS-CD38-). This receptor was obtained from an adult who received the influenza vaccine. The V and J genes are TRBV6-1 and TRBJ2-1; TRBD2 matches at 11 bases. CDR3 loop: CASRTSGSGNEQFF. The DNA of the CDR3 is TGTGCCAGCAGAACTAGCGGGAGTGGCAATGAGCAGTTCTTC.